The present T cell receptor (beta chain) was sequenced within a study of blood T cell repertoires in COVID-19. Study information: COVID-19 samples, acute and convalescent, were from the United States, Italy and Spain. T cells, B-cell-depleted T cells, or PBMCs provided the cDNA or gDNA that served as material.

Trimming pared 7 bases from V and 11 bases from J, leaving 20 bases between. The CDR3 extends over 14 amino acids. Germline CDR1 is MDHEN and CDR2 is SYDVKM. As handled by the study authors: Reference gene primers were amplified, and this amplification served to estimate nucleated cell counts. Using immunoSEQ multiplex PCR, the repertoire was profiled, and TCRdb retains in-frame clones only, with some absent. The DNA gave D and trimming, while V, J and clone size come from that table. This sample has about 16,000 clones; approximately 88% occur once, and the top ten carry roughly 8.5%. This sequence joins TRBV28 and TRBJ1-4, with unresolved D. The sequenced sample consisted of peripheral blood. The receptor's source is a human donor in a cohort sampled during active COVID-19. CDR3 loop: CASNLPQAGGKLFF. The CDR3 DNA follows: TGTGCCAGCAATCTACCGCAGGCGGGCGGGAAACTGTTTTTT.